This T cell receptor (beta chain) originates from a study of blood T cells in healthy people across ages. V lost 6 bases, J lost 10 bases, and 19 bases lay in between. This CDR3 is built from 13 residues. Germline CDR1 is DFQATT and CDR2 is SNEGSKA (reference sequence). A J-beta primer mix and a sample-barcoded 5' primer were used in a second PCR of roughly 7 to 12 cycles. MiXCR, applied by TCRdb to the 5' RACE reads, yields one record per CDR3 protein. Of about 800,000 distinct CDR3 sequences in the sample, roughly 25% were seen once. Another study also made use of these data, one on T cells of mothers and their children.

The chain carries TRBV20-1 and TRBJ1-5; perhaps TRBD1 as D (5 bases). The sequence came from a boy under 18 in good health. Specimen: blood. This CDR3 is CSAPQGLSVPQHF. CDR3 coding DNA: TGCAGTGCCCCCCAGGGTTTATCAGTTCCCCAGCATTTT.